This TCR beta chain is drawn from a study of T-cell reconstitution after alpha-beta-depleted transplantation in children. The CDR3 loop spans 18 amino acids. Trimming cost V 6 bases and J 5 bases; bases outside gene matches: 18. Germline assignment: CDR1 PRHDT and CDR2 FYEKMQ (reference sequence). As it was prepared, the TCRbeta library received unique molecular identifiers. TCRdb re-called the PCR reads through MiXCR, storing one row per CDR3 protein. Of hundreds of thousands of distinct CDR3 sequences in the sample, 16% are singletons; the top ten hold approximately 1.1%. This clonotype was counted ten times or more.

The source of this sequence is a human donor who donated a stem cell graft to a child with acute myeloid leukemia. The chain has TRBV13 and TRBJ1-1; TRBD1 matches at 10 bases. The sample here was PBMCs from the stem cell graft donor, taken from the stem cell graft. The CDR3 DNA sequence: TGTGCCAGCAGACCCCGTGGGGGACAGGGGATTCGGTGGACTGAAGCTTTCTTT. This encodes CASRPRGGQGIRWTEAFF.